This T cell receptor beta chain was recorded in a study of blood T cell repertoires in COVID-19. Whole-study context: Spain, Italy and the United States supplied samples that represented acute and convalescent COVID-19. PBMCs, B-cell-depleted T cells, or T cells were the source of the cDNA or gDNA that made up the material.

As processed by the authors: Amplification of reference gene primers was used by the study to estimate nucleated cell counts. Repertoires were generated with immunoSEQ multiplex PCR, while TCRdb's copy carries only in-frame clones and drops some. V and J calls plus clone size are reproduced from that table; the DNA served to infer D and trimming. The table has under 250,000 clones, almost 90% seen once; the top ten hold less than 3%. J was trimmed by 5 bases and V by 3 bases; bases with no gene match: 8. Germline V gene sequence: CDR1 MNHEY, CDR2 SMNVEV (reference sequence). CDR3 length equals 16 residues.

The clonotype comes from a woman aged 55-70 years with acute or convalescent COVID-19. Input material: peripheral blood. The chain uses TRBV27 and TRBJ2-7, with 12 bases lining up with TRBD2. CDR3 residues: CASSFRTSGNPHEQYF. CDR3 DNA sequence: TGTGCCAGCAGTTTCCGGACTAGCGGGAACCCCCACGAGCAGTACTTC.